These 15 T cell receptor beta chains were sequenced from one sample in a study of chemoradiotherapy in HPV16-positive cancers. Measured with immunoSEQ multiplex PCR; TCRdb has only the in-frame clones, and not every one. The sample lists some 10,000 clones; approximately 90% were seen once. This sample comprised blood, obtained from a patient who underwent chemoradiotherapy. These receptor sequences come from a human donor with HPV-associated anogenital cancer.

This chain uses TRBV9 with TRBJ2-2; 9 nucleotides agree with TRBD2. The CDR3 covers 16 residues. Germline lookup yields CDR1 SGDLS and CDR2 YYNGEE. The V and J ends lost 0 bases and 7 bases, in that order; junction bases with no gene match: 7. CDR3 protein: CASSVVSSGGIGELFF. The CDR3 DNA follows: TGTGCCAGCAGCGTAGTTTCAAGCGGGGGGATCGGGGAGCTGTTTTTT.

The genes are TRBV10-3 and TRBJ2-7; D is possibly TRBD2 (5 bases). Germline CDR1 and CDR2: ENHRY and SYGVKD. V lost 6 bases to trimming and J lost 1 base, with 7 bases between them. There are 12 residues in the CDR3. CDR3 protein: CAIRSGSYEQYF. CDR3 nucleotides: TGTGCCATCAGATCGGGGTCCTACGAGCAGTACTTC.

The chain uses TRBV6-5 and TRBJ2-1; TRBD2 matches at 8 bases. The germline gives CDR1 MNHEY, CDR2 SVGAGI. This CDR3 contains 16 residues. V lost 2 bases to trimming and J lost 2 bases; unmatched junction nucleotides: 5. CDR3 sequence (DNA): TGTGCCAGCAGTTACACGCCCGGGGGGGCCTACAATGAGCAGTTCTTC. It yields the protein CASSYTPGGAYNEQFF.

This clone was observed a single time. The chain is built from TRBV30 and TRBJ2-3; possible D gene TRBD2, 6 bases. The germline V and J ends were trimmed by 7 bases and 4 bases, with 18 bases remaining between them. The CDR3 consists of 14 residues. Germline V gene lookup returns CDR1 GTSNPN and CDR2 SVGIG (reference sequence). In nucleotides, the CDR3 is TGTGCCTCCTGGCGGGGCAGCGGGCCAGATACGCAGTATTTT. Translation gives CASWRGSGPDTQYF.

This chain's CDR3 is CASSVARGEYEQYF. The CDR3 coding sequence is TGTGCCAGCAGCGTAGCCAGGGGGGAGTATGAGCAGTACTTC. This sequence joins TRBV9 and TRBJ2-7; perhaps TRBD1 as D (7 bases). There are 14 residues in the CDR3. The V gene's germline CDR1 is SGDLS and CDR2 YYNGEE. The V gene lost 0 bases and the J gene lost 7 bases, with 14 bases spanning the gap.

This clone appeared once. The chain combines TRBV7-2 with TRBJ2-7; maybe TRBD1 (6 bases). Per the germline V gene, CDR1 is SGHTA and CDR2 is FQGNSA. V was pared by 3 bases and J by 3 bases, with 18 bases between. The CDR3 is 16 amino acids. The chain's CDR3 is CASSLSRDRTYYEQYF. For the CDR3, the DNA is TGTGCCAGCAGCTTGTCTAGAGACAGGACCTACTACGAGCAGTACTTC.

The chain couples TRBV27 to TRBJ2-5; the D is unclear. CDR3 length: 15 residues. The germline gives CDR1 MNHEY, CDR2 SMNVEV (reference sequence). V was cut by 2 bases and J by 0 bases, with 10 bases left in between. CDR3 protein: CASSLGQANQETQYF. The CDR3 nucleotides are TGTGCCAGCAGTTTAGGCCAGGCGAACCAAGAGACCCAGTACTTC.

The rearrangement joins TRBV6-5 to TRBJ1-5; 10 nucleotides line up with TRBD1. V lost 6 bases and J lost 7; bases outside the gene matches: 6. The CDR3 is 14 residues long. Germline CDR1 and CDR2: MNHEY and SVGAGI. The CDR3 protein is CASRDRGVRQPQHF. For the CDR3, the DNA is TGTGCCAGCAGGGACAGGGGGGTCAGACAGCCCCAGCATTTT.

Here the CDR3 reads CVGQGGGVLSTDTQYF. The CDR3 DNA reads as TGTGTTGGCCAAGGTGGCGGGGTCCTTAGCACAGATACGCAGTATTTT. The genes are TRBV7-2 and TRBJ2-3; possibly TRBD2 for D (6 bases). The V gene's germline CDR1 is SGHTA and CDR2 FQGNSA. The CDR3 totals 16 residues.

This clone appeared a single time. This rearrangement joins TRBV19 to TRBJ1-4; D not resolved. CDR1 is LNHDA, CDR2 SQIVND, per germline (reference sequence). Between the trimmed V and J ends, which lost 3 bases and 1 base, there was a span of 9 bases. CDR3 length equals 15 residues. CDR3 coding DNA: TGTGCCAGTAGTATTACGGGATTAACTAATGAAAAACTGTTTTTT. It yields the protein CASSITGLTNEKLFF. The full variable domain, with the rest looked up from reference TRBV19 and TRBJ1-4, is DGGITQSPKYLFRKEGQNVTLSCEQNLNHDAMYWYRQDPGQGLRLIYYSQIVNDFQKGDIAEGYSVSREKKESFPLTVTSAQKNPTAFYLCASSITGLTNEKLFFGSGTQLSVL.

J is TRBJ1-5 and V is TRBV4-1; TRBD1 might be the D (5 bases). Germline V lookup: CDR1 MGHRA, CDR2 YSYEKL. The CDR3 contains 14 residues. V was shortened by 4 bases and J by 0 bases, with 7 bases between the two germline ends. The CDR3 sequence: CASSRTYSNQPQHF. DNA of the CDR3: TGCGCCAGCAGCCGGACATATAGCAATCAGCCCCAGCATTTT.

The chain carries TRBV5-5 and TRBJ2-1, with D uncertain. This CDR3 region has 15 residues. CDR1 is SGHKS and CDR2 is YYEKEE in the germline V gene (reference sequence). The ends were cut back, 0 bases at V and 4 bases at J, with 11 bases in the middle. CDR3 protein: CASSLVGREYNEQFF. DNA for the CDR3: TGTGCCAGCAGCTTGGTAGGGCGCGAGTACAATGAGCAGTTCTTC. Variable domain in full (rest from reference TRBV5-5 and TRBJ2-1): DAGVTQSPTHLIKTRGQQVTLRCSPISGHKSVSWYQQVLGQGPQFIFQYYEKEERGRGNFPDRFSARQFPNYSSELNVNALLLGDSALYLCASSLVGREYNEQFFGPGTRLTVL.

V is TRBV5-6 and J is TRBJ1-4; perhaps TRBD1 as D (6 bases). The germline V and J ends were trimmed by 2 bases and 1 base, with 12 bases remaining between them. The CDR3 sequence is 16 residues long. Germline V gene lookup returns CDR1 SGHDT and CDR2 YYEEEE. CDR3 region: CASSLPRGKTNEKLFF. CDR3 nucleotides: TGTGCCAGCAGCTTACCCAGGGGCAAAACTAATGAAAAACTGTTTTTT.

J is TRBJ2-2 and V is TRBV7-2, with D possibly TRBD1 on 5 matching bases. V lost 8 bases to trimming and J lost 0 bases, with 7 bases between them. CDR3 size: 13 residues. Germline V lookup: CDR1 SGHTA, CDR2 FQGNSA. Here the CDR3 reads CASSTANTGELFF. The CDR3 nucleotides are TGTGCCAGCTCGACAGCGAACACCGGGGAGCTGTTTTTT.

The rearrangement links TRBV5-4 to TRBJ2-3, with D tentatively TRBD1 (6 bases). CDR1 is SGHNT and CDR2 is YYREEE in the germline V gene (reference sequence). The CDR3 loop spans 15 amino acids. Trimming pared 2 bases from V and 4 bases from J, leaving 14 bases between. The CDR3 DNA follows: TGTGCCAGCAGCTTCAGGGGCCGGCTAGCAGATACGCAGTATTTT. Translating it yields CASSFRGRLADTQYF. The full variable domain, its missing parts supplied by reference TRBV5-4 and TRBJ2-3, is ETGVTQSPTHLIKTRGQQVTLRCSSQSGHNTVSWYQQALGQGPQFIFQYYREEENGRGNFPPRFSGLQFPNYSSELNVNALELDDSALYLCASSFRGRLADTQYFGPGTRLTVL.